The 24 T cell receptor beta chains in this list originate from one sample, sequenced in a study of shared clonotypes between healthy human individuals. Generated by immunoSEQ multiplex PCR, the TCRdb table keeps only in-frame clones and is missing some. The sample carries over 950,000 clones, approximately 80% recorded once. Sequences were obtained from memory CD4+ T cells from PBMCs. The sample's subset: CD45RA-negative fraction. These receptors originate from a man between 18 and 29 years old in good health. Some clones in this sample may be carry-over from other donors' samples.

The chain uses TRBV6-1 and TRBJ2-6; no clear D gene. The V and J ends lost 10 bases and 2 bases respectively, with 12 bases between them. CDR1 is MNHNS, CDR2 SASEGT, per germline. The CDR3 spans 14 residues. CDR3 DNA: TGTGCCACAAACTCGAGAGCTGGGGCCAACGTCCTGACTTTC. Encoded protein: CATNSRAGANVLTF.

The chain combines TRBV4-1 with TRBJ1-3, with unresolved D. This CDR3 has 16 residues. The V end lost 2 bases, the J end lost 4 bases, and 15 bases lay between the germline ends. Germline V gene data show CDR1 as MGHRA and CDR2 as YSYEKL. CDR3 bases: TGCGCCAGCAGCCAATTAGGTCTGGGCAGGGGAAACACCATATATTTT. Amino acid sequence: CASSQLGLGRGNTIYF.

CDR3 protein: CASRSQGALGANVLTF. In DNA, the CDR3 is TGCGCCAGCAGGTCGCAGGGGGCGCTTGGGGCCAACGTCCTGACTTTC. The rearrangement links TRBV5-1 to TRBJ2-6; 8 nucleotides align to TRBD1. The CDR3 length is 16 residues. With 5 bases clipped from V and 3 bases from J, the junction kept 7 bases outside the gene matches. Germline lookup yields CDR1 SGHRS and CDR2 YFSETQ.

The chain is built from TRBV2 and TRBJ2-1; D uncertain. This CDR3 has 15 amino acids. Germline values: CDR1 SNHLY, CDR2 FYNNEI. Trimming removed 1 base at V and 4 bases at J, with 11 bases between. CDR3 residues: CASSEGELVYNEQFF. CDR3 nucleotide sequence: TGTGCCAGCAGTGAAGGGGAATTAGTTTACAATGAGCAGTTCTTC.

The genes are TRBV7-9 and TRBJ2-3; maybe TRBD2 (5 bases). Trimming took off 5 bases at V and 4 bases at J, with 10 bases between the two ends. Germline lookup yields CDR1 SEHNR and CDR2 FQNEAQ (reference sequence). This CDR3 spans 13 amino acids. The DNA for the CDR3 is TGTGCCAGCAGCCCCCTCGGGGCAGATACGCAGTATTTT. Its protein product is CASSPLGADTQYF.

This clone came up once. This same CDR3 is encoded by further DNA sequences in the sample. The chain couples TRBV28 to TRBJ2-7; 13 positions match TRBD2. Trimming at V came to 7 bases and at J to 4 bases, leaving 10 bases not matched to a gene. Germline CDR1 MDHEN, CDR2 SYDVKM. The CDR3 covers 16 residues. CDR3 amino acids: CASTRGGLAGFYEQYF. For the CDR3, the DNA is TGTGCCAGCACCCGCGGGGGACTAGCGGGATTTTACGAGCAGTACTTC.

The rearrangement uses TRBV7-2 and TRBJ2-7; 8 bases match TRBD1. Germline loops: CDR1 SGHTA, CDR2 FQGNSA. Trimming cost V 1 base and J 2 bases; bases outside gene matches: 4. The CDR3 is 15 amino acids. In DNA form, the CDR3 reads TGTGCCAGCAGCTTAGTCACAGGGGGAACCTACGAGCAGTACTTC. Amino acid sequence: CASSLVTGGTYEQYF.

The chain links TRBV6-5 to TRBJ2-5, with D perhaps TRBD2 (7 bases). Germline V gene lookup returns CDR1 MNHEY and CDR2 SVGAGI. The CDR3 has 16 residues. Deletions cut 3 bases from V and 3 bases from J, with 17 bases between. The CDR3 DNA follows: TGTGCCAGCAGTTATTCTCGGGGGGCACCAGAAGAGACCCAGTACTTC. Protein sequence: CASSYSRGAPEETQYF.

Here the CDR3 reads CASSEQPYKNIQYF. In DNA, the CDR3 is TGTGCCAGCAGCGAACAGCCTTACAAAAACATTCAGTACTTC. The chain recombines TRBV9 with TRBJ2-4, with unresolved D. This CDR3 is 14 amino acids long. Germline values: CDR1 SGDLS, CDR2 YYNGEE. Trimming removed 3 bases at V and 3 bases at J, with 10 bases between.

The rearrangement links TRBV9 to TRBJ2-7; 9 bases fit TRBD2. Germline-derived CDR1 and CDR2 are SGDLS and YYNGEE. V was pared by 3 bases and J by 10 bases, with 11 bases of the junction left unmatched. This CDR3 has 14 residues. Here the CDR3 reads CASSGPPAGGPQYF. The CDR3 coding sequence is TGTGCCAGCAGCGGGCCGCCCGCGGGAGGGCCCCAGTACTTC.

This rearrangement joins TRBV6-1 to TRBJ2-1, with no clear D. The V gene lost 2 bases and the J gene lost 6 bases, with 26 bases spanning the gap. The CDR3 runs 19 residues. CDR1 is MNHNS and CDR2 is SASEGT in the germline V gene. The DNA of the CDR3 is TGTGCCAGCAGTGAATGGATCCCCGCGGAAATAGGGAAGGTCAATGAGCAGTTCTTC. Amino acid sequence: CASSEWIPAEIGKVNEQFF.

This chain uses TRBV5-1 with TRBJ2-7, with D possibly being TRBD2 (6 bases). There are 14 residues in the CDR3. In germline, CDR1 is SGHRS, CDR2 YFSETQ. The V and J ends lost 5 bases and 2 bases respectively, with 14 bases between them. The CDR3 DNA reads TGCGCCAGCAGGTACGGGACTGGTACCTACGAGCAGTACTTC. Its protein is CASRYGTGTYEQYF.

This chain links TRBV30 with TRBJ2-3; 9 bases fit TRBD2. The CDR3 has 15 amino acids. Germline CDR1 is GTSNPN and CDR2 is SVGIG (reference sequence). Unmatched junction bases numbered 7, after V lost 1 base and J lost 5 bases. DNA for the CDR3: TGTGCCTGGAGTGGTAGCGGGAGTCGGGGAGATACGCAGTATTTT. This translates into CAWSGSGSRGDTQYF.

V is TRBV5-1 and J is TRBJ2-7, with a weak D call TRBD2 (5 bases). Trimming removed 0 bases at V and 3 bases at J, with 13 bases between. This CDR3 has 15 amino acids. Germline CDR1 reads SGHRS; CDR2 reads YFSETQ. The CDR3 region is CASSLGPGEIYEQYF. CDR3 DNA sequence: TGCGCCAGCAGCTTGGGCCCCGGGGAAATCTACGAGCAGTACTTC.

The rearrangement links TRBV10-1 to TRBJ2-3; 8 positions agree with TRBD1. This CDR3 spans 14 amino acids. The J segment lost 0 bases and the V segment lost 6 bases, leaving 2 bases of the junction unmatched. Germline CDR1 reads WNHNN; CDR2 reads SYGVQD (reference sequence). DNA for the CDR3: TGCGCCAGCAGCCGGGACAGGAGCACAGATACGCAGTATTTT. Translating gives CASSRDRSTDTQYF.

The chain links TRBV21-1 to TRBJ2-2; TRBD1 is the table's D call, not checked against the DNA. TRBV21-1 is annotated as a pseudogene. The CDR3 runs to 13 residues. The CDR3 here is CASRSLGADRLFF. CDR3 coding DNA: TGTGCCAGCAGATCCCTGGGGGCGGACAGGCTGTTTTTT.

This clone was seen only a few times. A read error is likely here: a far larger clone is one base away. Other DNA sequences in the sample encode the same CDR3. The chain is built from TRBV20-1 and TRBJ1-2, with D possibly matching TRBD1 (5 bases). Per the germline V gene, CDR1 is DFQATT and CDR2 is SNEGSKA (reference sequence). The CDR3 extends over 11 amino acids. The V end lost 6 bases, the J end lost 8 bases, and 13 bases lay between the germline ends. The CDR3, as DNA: TGCAGTGCCAGCCGGGGGGAAGGCTACACCTTC. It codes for CSASRGEGYTF.

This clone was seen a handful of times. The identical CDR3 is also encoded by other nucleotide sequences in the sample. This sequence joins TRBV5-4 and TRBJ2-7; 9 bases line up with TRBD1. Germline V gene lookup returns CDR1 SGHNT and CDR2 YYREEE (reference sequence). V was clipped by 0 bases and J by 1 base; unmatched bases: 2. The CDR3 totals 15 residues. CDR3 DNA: TGTGCCAGCAGCTTGGGACAGGGGGGGTCCTACGAGCAGTACTTC. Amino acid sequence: CASSLGQGGSYEQYF.

This CDR3 is CASRDSSGANVLTF. DNA for the CDR3: TGCGCCAGCAGAGACAGCTCTGGGGCCAACGTCCTGACTTTC. The V gene is TRBV5-1, the J gene TRBJ2-6, with TRBD1 as a possible D gene (5 bases). V was trimmed by 5 bases and J by 0 bases, leaving 6 bases between them. Germline V lookup: CDR1 SGHRS, CDR2 YFSETQ. The CDR3 extends over 14 amino acids.

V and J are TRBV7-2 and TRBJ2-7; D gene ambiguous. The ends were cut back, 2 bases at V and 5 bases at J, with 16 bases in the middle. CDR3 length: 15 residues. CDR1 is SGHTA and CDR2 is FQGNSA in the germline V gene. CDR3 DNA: TGTGCCAGCAGCTTACAGCGTTCAGTGGTCAACGAGCAGTACTTC. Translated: CASSLQRSVVNEQYF.

The CDR3 nucleotides are TGTGCCAGCAGCACACGACGACAGGGTTCGGGAGATACGCAGTATTTT. Protein: CASSTRRQGSGDTQYF. The V gene is TRBV7-2, the J gene TRBJ2-3, with 7 positions matching TRBD1. This CDR3 is built from 16 residues. V shed 5 bases and J 5 bases; nucleotides not matched to a gene: 13. Germline assignment: CDR1 SGHTA and CDR2 FQGNSA.

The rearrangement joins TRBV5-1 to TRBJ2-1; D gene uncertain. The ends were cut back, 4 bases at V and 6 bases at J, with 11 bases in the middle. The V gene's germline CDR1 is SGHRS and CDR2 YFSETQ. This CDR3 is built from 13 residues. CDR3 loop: CASSALSPNEQFF. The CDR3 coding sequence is TGCGCCAGCAGCGCGCTTAGCCCCAATGAGCAGTTCTTC.

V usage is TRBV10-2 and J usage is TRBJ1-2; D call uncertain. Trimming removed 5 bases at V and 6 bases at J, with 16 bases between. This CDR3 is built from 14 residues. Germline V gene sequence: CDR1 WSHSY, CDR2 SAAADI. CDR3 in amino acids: CASSSRSQTDGYTF. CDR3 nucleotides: TGCGCCAGCAGTTCCCGGTCCCAAACCGATGGCTACACCTTC.

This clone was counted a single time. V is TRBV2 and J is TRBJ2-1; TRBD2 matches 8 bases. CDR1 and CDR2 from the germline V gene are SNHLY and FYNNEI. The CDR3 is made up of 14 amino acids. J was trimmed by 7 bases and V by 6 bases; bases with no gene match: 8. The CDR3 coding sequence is TGTGCCAGCAGCGGCGGGAGGACGAGGAATGAGCAGTTCTTC. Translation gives CASSGGRTRNEQFF. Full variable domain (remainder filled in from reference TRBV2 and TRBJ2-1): EPEVTQTPSHQVTQMGQEVILRCVPISNHLYFYWYRQILGQKVEFLVSFYNNEISEKSEIFDDQFSVERPDGSNFTLKIRSTKLEDSAMYFCASSGGRTRNEQFFGPGTRLTVL.